This entry lists 13 T cell receptor beta chains sequenced from one sample in a study of T cell changes during pregnancy in multiple sclerosis. Assay used: immunoSEQ multiplex PCR; TCRdb lists only in-frame clones, some missing. Of about 57,000 clones in the sample, roughly nine tenths were seen once. The sample in question was peripheral blood, obtained in the first trimester of pregnancy. These receptors all come from a female donor in good health, enrolled as a control in a pregnancy study.

The rearrangement links TRBV7-8 to TRBJ1-4; D is unresolved. V was clipped by 4 bases and J by 8 bases, with 17 bases between them. The CDR3 extends over 15 amino acids. The germline V gene has CDR1 SGHVS and CDR2 FQNEAQ. The CDR3 protein is CASSSTRGGGEKLFF. The CDR3 region has the DNA TGTGCCAGCAGCTCTACGCGGGGTGGAGGAGAAAAACTGTTTTTT.

The chain combines TRBV7-9 with TRBJ2-7, with 11 bases matching TRBD2. The CDR3 has 15 amino acids. Per germline, CDR1 SEHNR and CDR2 FQNEAQ (reference sequence). Trimming at V came to 5 bases and at J to 2 bases, leaving 5 bases not matched to a gene. The CDR3 is CASSGSGRATYEQYF. The CDR3 DNA is TGTGCCAGCAGCGGTAGCGGGAGGGCGACCTACGAGCAGTACTTC.

V and J are TRBV7-2 and TRBJ2-5; 12 nucleotides agree with TRBD2. The CDR3 runs 18 residues. V was clipped by 5 bases and J by 1 base; unmatched bases: 11. The germline CDR1 and CDR2 sequences are SGHTA and FQGNSA. CDR3 nucleotide sequence: TGTGCCAGCAGCCCCAGTCCTAGCGGGAGGGTGTCCCAAGAGACCCAGTACTTC. It specifies CASSPSPSGRVSQETQYF.

This clone was observed a single time. The V call is TRBV18, the J call TRBJ2-7; 8 positions agree with TRBD1. The CDR3 runs to 14 residues. The V gene's germline CDR1 is KGHSH and CDR2 LQKENI. The ends lost 1 base at V and 2 bases at J; junction bases unmatched: 1. CDR3 sequence reads: CASSPLQGAYEQYF. The CDR3 bases are TGTGCCAGCTCACCACTACAGGGGGCCTACGAGCAGTACTTC.

V usage is TRBV7-9 and J usage is TRBJ2-5, with TRBD1 matching over 7 bases. Germline loops: CDR1 SEHNR, CDR2 FQNEAQ (reference sequence). Germline trimming cut 2 bases from V and 5 bases from J; bases unmatched to any gene: 14. CDR3 length equals 17 residues. For the CDR3, the DNA is TGTGCCAGCAGCTTACCGCGGAGGACAGGCCCGACGGAGACCCAGTACTTC. The encoded protein is CASSLPRRTGPTETQYF.

The chain has TRBV7-6 and TRBJ2-1; D is perhaps TRBD2 (6 bases). Germline V gene sequence: CDR1 SGHVS, CDR2 FNYEAQ. Trimming removed 1 base from V and 4 bases from J, with 11 bases in between. CDR3 size: 15 residues. The CDR3 DNA reads TGTGCCAGCAGCTTAGATCTAGCGCGATACAATGAGCAGTTCTTC. It yields the protein CASSLDLARYNEQFF.

The chain links TRBV5-1 to TRBJ2-2; no clear D gene. Germline values: CDR1 SGHRS, CDR2 YFSETQ. V was shortened by 4 bases and J by 2 bases, with 15 bases between the two germline ends. This CDR3 is built from 16 residues. The CDR3 is CASSQLPVSNTGELFF. The CDR3 DNA sequence: TGCGCCAGCAGCCAATTACCGGTCTCAAACACCGGGGAGCTGTTTTTT.

A single count supports this clone. This chain uses TRBV11-3 with TRBJ2-1; D is perhaps TRBD2 (7 bases). The CDR3 is 15 residues long. V lost 5 bases, J lost 1 base, and 12 bases lay in between. The germline CDR1 and CDR2 sequences are SGHNT and YENEEA. CDR3 sequence (DNA): TGTGCCAGCAGCACCGGGGGGCCATCCTACAATGAGCAGTTCTTC. It specifies CASSTGGPSYNEQFF. The complete variable domain, with remaining parts taken from reference TRBV11-3 and TRBJ2-1, reads EAGVVQSPRYKIIEKKQPVAFWCNPISGHNTLYWYLQNLGQGPELLIRYENEEAVDDSQLPKDRFSAERLKGVDSTLKIQPAELGDSAVYLCASSTGGPSYNEQFFGPGTRLTVL.

This clone was recorded once. V and J are TRBV11-2 and TRBJ2-7; 10 bases map to TRBD1. There are 18 residues in the CDR3. Germline V lookup: CDR1 SGHAT, CDR2 FQNNGV. Unmatched junction bases numbered 14, after V lost 3 bases and J lost 3 bases. The CDR3 sequence is CASSLWSPGQGRNYEQYF. The CDR3, as DNA: TGTGCCAGCAGCTTGTGGTCCCCGGGACAGGGGAGGAACTACGAGCAGTACTTC. The full variable domain, with the rest looked up from reference TRBV11-2 and TRBJ2-7, is EAGVAQSPRYKIIEKRQSVAFWCNPISGHATLYWYQQILGQGPKLLIQFQNNGVVDDSQLPKDRFSAERLKGVDSTLKIQPAKLEDSAVYLCASSLWSPGQGRNYEQYFGPGTRLTVT.

V usage is TRBV7-9 and J usage is TRBJ2-5; D is possibly TRBD2 (6 bases). Trimming removed 0 bases at V and 0 bases at J, with 14 bases between. Germline V gives CDR1 SEHNR, CDR2 FQNEAQ (reference sequence). This CDR3 region has 17 residues. This CDR3 reads CASSLARARDYQETQYF. CDR3 coding DNA: TGTGCCAGCAGCTTAGCGAGGGCGCGGGACTACCAAGAGACCCAGTACTTC.

The chain carries TRBV12-5 and TRBJ1-1, with a possible D match to TRBD1 (5 bases). CDR3 length: 15 amino acids. Germline V CDR1 and CDR2: LGHNT, FRNRAP. Trimming cost V 4 bases and J 4 bases, with 16 bases left between them. The CDR3 loop is CASGSSTGAITEAFF. Written as DNA, the CDR3 is TGTGCTAGTGGTTCCTCCACAGGAGCTATCACTGAAGCTTTCTTT.

The CDR3 reads CASSPPGTATDTQYF. Written as DNA, the CDR3 is TGTGCCAGCTCACCACCGGGTACAGCTACAGATACGCAGTATTTT. This rearrangement joins TRBV18 to TRBJ2-3; D call uncertain. V dropped 0 bases and J dropped 3 bases, with 10 bases sitting between them. CDR3 size: 15 residues. CDR1 is KGHSH, CDR2 LQKENI, per germline.

The chain has TRBV7-7 and TRBJ2-2, with a possible D match to TRBD1 (5 bases). In germline, CDR1 is SSHAT, CDR2 FNYEAQ (reference sequence). This CDR3 is built from 14 residues. The CDR3, as DNA: TGTGCTAGTAGGGGCAGCTTGAACACCGGGGAGCTGTTTTTT. It codes for CASRGSLNTGELFF.